What follows is one T cell receptor beta chain and its context. This specimen comes from a study of blood T cell repertoires in COVID-19. The protocol was immunoSEQ multiplex PCR, while the TCRdb copy is restricted to in-frame clones and leaves out a portion. Among 9,000 to 13,000 clones listed, 80% to 90% were seen once. The CDR3 extends over 14 amino acids. Germline CDR1 and CDR2: MNHEY and SVGAGI. Trimming cost V 7 bases and J 5 bases, with 17 bases left between them. The receptor's source is a human donor in a cohort sampled during active COVID-19. This chain joins TRBV6-5 and TRBJ1-1; D is unclear. Sequenced: peripheral blood. CDR3 DNA: TGTGCCAGCACCCCCCCGGGAGGGAGGACTGAAGCTTTCTTT. Its translation: CASTPPGGRTEAFF.